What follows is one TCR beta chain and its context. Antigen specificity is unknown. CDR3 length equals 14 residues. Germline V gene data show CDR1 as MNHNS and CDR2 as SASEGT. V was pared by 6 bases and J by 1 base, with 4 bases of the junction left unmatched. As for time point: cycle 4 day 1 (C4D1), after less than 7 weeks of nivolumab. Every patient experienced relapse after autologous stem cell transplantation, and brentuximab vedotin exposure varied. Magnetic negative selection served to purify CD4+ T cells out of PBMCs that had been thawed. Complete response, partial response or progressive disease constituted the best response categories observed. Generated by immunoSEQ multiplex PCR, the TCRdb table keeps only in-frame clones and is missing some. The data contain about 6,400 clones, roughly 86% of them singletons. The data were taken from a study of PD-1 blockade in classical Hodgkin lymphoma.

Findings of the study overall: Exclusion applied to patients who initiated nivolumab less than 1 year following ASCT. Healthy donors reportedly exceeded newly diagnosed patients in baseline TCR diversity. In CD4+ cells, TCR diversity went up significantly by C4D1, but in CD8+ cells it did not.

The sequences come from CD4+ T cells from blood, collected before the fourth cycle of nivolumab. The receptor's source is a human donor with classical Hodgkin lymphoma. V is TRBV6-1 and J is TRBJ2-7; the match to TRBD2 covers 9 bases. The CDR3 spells CASRPGLASYEQYF. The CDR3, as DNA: TGTGCCAGCAGGCCGGGACTAGCATCCTACGAGCAGTACTTC.